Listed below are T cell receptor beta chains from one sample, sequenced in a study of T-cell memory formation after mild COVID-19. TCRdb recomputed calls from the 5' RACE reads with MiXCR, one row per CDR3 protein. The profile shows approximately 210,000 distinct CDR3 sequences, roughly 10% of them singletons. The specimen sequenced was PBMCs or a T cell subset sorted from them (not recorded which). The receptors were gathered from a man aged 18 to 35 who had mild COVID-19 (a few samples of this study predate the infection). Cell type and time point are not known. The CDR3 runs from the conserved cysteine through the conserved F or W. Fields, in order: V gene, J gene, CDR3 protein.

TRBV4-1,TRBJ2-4,CASSLQTGGGDIQYF
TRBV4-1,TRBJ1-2,CASSQDGQGRFSYGYTF
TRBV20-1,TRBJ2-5,CSAGSGIKETQYF
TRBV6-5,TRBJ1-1,CASRRAGRTEAFF
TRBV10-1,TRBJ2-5,CASSESPTGIPETQYF
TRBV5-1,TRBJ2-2,CASSFGTRVLGAGELFF
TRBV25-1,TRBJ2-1,CASSGEGWDTAGNEQFF
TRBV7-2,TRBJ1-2,CASSFGPAVTYGYTF
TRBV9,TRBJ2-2,CASSVGVNTGELFF
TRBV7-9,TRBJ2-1,CASSRGDGSYNEQFF
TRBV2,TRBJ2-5,CASSEAGLGAETQYF
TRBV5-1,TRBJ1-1,CASSDGGGITEAFF
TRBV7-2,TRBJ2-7,CASSLGWDYYEQYF
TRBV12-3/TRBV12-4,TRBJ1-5,CASREGTGVNQPQHF
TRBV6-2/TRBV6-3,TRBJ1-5,CASSNRRYLGNQPQHF
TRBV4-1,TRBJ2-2,CASSFRGANTGELFF
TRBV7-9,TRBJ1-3,CASSLRGQVSGNTIYF
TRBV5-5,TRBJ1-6,CASSFTDRLGSPLHF
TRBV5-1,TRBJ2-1,CASSLGLAGAYNEQFF
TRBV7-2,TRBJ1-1,CASSLGTAPGTEAFF
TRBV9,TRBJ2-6,CASSTGGAGANVLTF
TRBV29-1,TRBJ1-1,CSGRRSTVNTEAFF
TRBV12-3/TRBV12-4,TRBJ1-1,CASTPSGVNTEAFF
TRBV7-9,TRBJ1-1,CASRRDPDEAFF
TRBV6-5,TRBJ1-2,CASSLDRVGYTF
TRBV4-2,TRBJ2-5,CASSQVPLTLAGGQETQYF
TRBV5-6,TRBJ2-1,CASSLVGLAGWGEQFF
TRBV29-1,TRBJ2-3,CSVEKTVPTDTQYF
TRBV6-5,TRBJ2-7,CASSFWTGFREQYF
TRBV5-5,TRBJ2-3,CASSLAGAGGTDTQYF
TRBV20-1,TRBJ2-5,CSARVSSGDQETQYF
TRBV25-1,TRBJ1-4,CASSATGGREKLFF
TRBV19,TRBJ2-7,CASSPVAGGRHEQYF
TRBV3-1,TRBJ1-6,CASSQVTGLNSPLHF
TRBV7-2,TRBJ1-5,CASSSGVTSNQPQHF
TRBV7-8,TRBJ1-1,CASSLEGPYYKAFF
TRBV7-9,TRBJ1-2,CASSFGGFNYGYTF
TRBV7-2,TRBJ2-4,CASSLAGIAKNIQYF
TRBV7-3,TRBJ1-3,CASSLWLYTIYF
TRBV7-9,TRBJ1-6,CASSLDYTSPLHF
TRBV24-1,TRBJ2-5,CATSDSPGQGLPFVYF
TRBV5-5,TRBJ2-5,CASSPLVGAQETQYF
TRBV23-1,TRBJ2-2,CARPSEGDTGELFF
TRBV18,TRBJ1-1,CASSPMETEAFF
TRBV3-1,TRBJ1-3,CASSQTGNGNTIYF
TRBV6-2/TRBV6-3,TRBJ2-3,CASRPQGAGTDTQYF
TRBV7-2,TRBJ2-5,CASDPTNGQETQYF
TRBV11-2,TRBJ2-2,CASSLPHYRRGTGELFF
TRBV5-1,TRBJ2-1,CASSWGTYRVPGNEQFF
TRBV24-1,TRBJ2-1,CATSAPQDRGCNNEQFF
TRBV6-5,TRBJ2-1,CASTRKPGQAFEQFF
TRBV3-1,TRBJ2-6,CASRSSASGANVLTF
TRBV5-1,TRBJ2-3,CASSPGISADTQYF
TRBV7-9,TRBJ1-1,CASSAWTEAFF